These 5 T cell receptor beta chains were sequenced from one sample in a study of CD8 T cells in ankylosing spondylitis. Findings and caveats of the study: Ankylosing spondylitis blood seemed to carry a telltale TCR beta motif made of several highly homologous variants.

The antigens these receptors bind are not known. TCRdb called the 5' RACE reads again in MiXCR, with one record for every CDR3 protein. The table has about 500,000 distinct CDR3 sequences, approximately 5% seen once. Input material: blood, either unsorted or a sorted T cell fraction (not recorded which). The receptor source for this set is a male donor with ankylosing spondylitis.

This clonotype was detected many times. J is TRBJ2-5 and V is TRBV29-1, with D unresolved. This CDR3 has 12 residues. Germline V gene sequence: CDR1 SQVTM, CDR2 ANQGSEA. Deletions cut 8 bases from V and 3 bases from J, with 13 bases between. The CDR3 here is CSSFGGEETQYF. The CDR3 DNA is TGCAGCTCATTTGGTGGGGAAGAGACCCAGTACTTC.

Details on this clonotype: This sequence may be a read error, since a much larger clone differs from it by one base. This chain links TRBV12-3 or TRBV12-4 with TRBJ2-1; D unresolved. This CDR3 region has 12 residues. The DNA of the CDR3 is TGTACCAGCAGTGCTCCGGTCTATGAGCAGTTCTTC. It yields the protein CTSSAPVYEQFF.

This clonotype was recorded at least ten times. CDR3 sequence: CASSFRVGTWIAGELFF. In nucleotides, the CDR3 is TGTGCCAGCAGTTTTCGTGTCGGGACATGGATCGCCGGGGAGCTGTTTTTT. This rearrangement joins TRBV28 to TRBJ2-2; tentative D call: TRBD1 (6 bases). Germline V CDR1 and CDR2: MDHEN, SYDVKM. The CDR3 totals 17 residues. Trimming took off 3 bases at V and 6 bases at J, with 20 bases between the two ends.

This clonotype was recorded at least ten times. The chain recombines TRBV5-6 with TRBJ1-1; TRBD1 matches at 8 bases. V dropped 2 bases and J dropped 11; count of bases not matched to a gene: 11. The CDR3 loop spans 14 amino acids. Germline values: CDR1 SGHDT, CDR2 YYEEEE. The CDR3, as DNA: TGTGCCAGCAGCTTTTCGACAGGGGATAGGCGGGCTTTCTTT. Encoded protein: CASSFSTGDRRAFF.

This clonotype occurred a few times. The genes are TRBV20-1 and TRBJ2-2; D remains unclear. Germline-derived CDR1 and CDR2 are DFQATT and SNEGSKA (reference sequence). Deletions cut 5 bases from V and 8 bases from J, with 6 bases between. The CDR3 length is 10 residues. The CDR3 coding sequence is TGCAGTGCTTTTCGTGGGGAGCTGTTTTTT. As protein: CSAFRGELFF.